This paragraph reports one T cell receptor (beta chain). Antigen: not known. The data belong to a study of T cells after yellow fever vaccination. Study overall: Libraries from low-cell-number fractions were prepared with the SMART-Seq v4 Ultra Low Input RNA kit. Points from the study as a whole: Booster sampling recovered most clones from primary vaccination (96% CD4, approximately 88% CD8). Abundant clonotypes from the bulk population could contaminate FACS-sorted repertoires.

A 5'RACE template-switching step, the method used to make TCR cDNA, added a universal primer site and UMIs. TCRdb re-analysed the 5' RACE reads in MiXCR, keeping a single row per CDR3 protein. The profile shows about 320,000 distinct CDR3 sequences, around 10% of them singletons. Germline values: CDR1 SQVTM, CDR2 ANQGSEA. Between the trimmed V and J ends, which lost 4 bases and 5 bases, there was a span of 6 bases. The CDR3 is 11 amino acids. The genes are TRBV29-1 and TRBJ2-1, with D maybe TRBD1 (6 bases). The clonotype was recovered from a man in his late teens or twenties who received the YFV17D yellow fever vaccine. This specimen was CD4+ T cells sorted from PBMCs, taken 45 days after the yellow fever booster vaccination. The CDR3: CSVGTDNEQFF. For the CDR3, the DNA is TGCAGCGTTGGGACAGACAATGAGCAGTTCTTC.